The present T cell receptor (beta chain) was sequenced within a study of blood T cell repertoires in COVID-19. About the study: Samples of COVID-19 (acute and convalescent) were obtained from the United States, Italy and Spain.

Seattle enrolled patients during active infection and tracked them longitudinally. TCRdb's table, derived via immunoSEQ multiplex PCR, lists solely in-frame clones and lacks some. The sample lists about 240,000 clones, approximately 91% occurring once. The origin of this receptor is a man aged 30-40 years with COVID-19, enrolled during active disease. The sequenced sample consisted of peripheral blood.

The CDR3, as DNA: TGTGCCAGCACCCTCCTGAGGGCACCGGAAGCTTTCTTT. It codes for CASTLLRAPEAFF. The rearrangement joins TRBV11-2 to TRBJ1-1; unclear D gene. The CDR3 length is 13 residues. CDR1 is SGHAT and CDR2 is FQNNGV in the germline V gene. The germline V and J ends were trimmed by 7 bases and 8 bases, with 17 bases remaining between them.